The 16 T cell receptor beta chains presented below share a single source sample, sequenced in a study of T-cell memory formation after mild COVID-19. TCRdb re-called the 5' RACE reads with MiXCR, one entry per CDR3 protein. The sample lists approximately 250,000 distinct CDR3 sequences, about a sixth occurring once. Sequencing input: PBMCs or a T cell subset sorted from them (not recorded which). Receptor source: a man younger than 35 who had mild COVID-19 (a few samples of this study predate the infection). Cell type and time point are not known.

This clonotype appeared a few times. The J gene is TRBJ2-5, the V gene TRBV18; TRBD2 aligns across 12 bases. The V gene's germline CDR1 is KGHSH and CDR2 LQKENI. The CDR3 contains 18 residues. J lost 1 base, V lost 10 bases, and 16 bases had no gene match. In DNA, the CDR3 is TGTGCCACGCAACAAAGACTAGCGGGGGCGCCAGGCCAAGAGACCCAGTACTTC. As protein: CATQQRLAGAPGQETQYF.

This clonotype was detected ten times or more. The chain recombines TRBV9 with TRBJ1-4; 7 nucleotides line up with TRBD1. From germline, CDR1 is SGDLS and CDR2 YYNGEE. Losses at the gene ends were 0 bases for V and 7 bases for J; bases not matched to a gene: 6. The CDR3 contains 15 residues. Here the CDR3 reads CASSVAQGLGEKLFF. The CDR3 nucleotides read TGTGCCAGCAGCGTAGCACAGGGGCTCGGTGAAAAACTGTTTTTT.

In this sample, this clonotype turned up a few times. The rearrangement links TRBV4-2 to TRBJ2-5; 12 bases fit TRBD2. V was pared by 0 bases and J by 1 base, with 3 bases of the junction left unmatched. Germline CDR1 is LGHNA and CDR2 is YNFKEQ. The CDR3 spans 17 residues. CDR3 residues: CASSQDASGGAQETQYF. The CDR3 DNA reads TGTGCCAGCAGCCAAGACGCTAGCGGGGGGGCCCAAGAGACCCAGTACTTC.

This chain links TRBV5-1 with TRBJ2-2, with 9 bases identical to TRBD1. Per germline, CDR1 SGHRS and CDR2 YFSETQ. There are 14 residues in the CDR3. V dropped 4 bases and J dropped 6; count of bases not matched to a gene: 4. The CDR3: CASSMDRGSGELFF. DNA for the CDR3: TGCGCCAGCAGCATGGACAGGGGCTCCGGGGAGCTGTTTTTT.

The chain couples TRBV5-1 to TRBJ1-1, with D possibly being TRBD1 (5 bases). Germline V gene lookup returns CDR1 SGHRS and CDR2 YFSETQ. This CDR3 contains 15 residues. The V and J ends lost 5 bases and 0 bases respectively, with 14 bases between them. The CDR3 spells CASRFGQGMNTEAFF. Written as DNA, the CDR3 is TGCGCCAGCAGATTCGGGCAGGGAATGAACACTGAAGCTTTCTTT. Together with reference TRBV5-1 and TRBJ1-1, the CDR3 gives the full variable domain: KAGVTQTPRYLIKTRGQQVTLSCSPISGHRSVSWYQQTPGQGLQFLFEYFSETQRNKGNFPGRFSGRQFSNSRSEMNVSTLELGDSALYLCASRFGQGMNTEAFFGQGTRLTVV.

The gene calls are TRBV4-3 and TRBJ2-1, with 10 bases that match TRBD2. J lost 7 bases, V lost 3 bases, and 9 bases had no gene match. The CDR3 extends over 16 amino acids. CDR1 is LGHNA, CDR2 YSLEER, per germline. Written as DNA, the CDR3 is TGCGCCAGCAGCCAGAGCGGGGGGGCGGGGGTGAATGAGCAGTTCTTC. Its translation is CASSQSGGAGVNEQFF.

The V gene is TRBV12-3 or TRBV12-4, the J gene TRBJ1-2; D is perhaps TRBD1 (5 bases). This CDR3 has 13 residues. Trimming cost V 10 bases and J 8 bases, with 20 bases left between them. CDR3 in amino acids: CAIIRDGSFGYTF. The CDR3 nucleotides read TGTGCCATCATACGGGACGGAAGCTTCGGCTACACCTTC.

The CDR3 reads CASSYSAASGGTDGSQYF. The DNA for the CDR3 is TGTGCCAGCAGTTACTCTGCGGCTAGCGGGGGTACTGATGGGAGCCAGTACTTC. V is TRBV6-2 or TRBV6-3 and J is TRBJ2-5; the match to TRBD2 covers 10 bases. Germline values: CDR1 MNHEY, CDR2 SVGEGT. V trimming: 0 bases; J trimming: 10 bases; junction bases outside the gene matches: 17. The CDR3 is 18 residues long.

The gene calls are TRBV3-1 and TRBJ1-5; TRBD1 is a possible D gene (5 bases). The CDR3 contains 17 residues. Trimming stripped 4 bases from V and 0 bases from J, with 16 bases between. Per germline, CDR1 LGHDT and CDR2 YNNKEL (reference sequence). CDR3 bases: TGTGCCAGCAGCCCGCATACTAAAACAGGTAGCAATCAGCCCCAGCATTTT. Its translation is CASSPHTKTGSNQPQHF. The entire variable domain, with the rest obtained from reference TRBV3-1 and TRBJ1-5, is as follows: DTAVSQTPKYLVTQMGNDKSIKCEQNLGHDTMYWYKQDSKKFLKIMFSYNNKELIINETVPNRFSPKSPDKAHLNLHINSLELGDSAVYFCASSPHTKTGSNQPQHFGDGTRLSIL.

The V gene is TRBV3-1, the J gene TRBJ2-2, with D perhaps TRBD2 (6 bases). V lost 3 bases and J 6 bases, leaving 8 bases between the germline ends. In germline, CDR1 is LGHDT, CDR2 YNNKEL (reference sequence). The CDR3 spans 13 residues. The CDR3 sequence is CASSHRDSGELFF. The CDR3 coding sequence is TGTGCCAGCAGCCATAGGGACTCCGGGGAGCTGTTTTTT.

This clonotype was seen more than once but under ten times. The chain recombines TRBV29-1 with TRBJ2-1, with D maybe TRBD2 (5 bases). Trimming took 7 bases from V and 1 from J, leaving 14 bases between them. This CDR3 comprises 14 residues. Germline-derived CDR1 and CDR2 are SQVTM and ANQGSEA. The CDR3: CSATPGLSYNEQFF. In DNA form, the CDR3 reads TGCAGCGCCACCCCGGGGTTATCCTACAATGAGCAGTTCTTC.

The rearrangement joins TRBV6-5 to TRBJ1-3; D remains unclear. The CDR3 totals 11 residues. Trimming took off 10 bases at V and 4 bases at J, with 8 bases between the two ends. Germline loops: CDR1 MNHEY, CDR2 SVGAGI. The CDR3 reads CATSQGNTIYF. DNA of the CDR3: TGTGCCACCAGCCAAGGAAACACCATATATTTT.

This clonotype came up many times. The genes are TRBV7-9 and TRBJ1-6; D possibly corresponds to TRBD1 (5 bases). V shed 4 bases and J shed 6 bases, with 10 bases lying between them. Germline V gene sequence: CDR1 SEHNR, CDR2 FQNEAQ (reference sequence). The CDR3 is 14 amino acids. The CDR3 sequence is CASSSGTANSPLHF. The CDR3 DNA is TGTGCCAGCAGCTCAGGGACGGCTAATTCACCCCTCCACTTT.

The chain joins TRBV7-2 to TRBJ2-7; D is undetermined. The germline CDR1 and CDR2 sequences are SGHTA and FQGNSA. The V end lost 2 bases, the J end lost 6 bases, and 14 bases lay between the germline ends. This CDR3 contains 14 residues. CDR3 DNA: TGTGCCAGCAGCTTAATGGGCCTATCAGGCGAGCAGTACGTC. Its protein is CASSLMGLSGEQYV.

This clonotype was counted only a few times. V and J are TRBV5-1 and TRBJ2-7; D remains ambiguous. The CDR3 is made up of 13 amino acids. CDR1 and CDR2 (germline): SGHRS, YFSETQ. Trimming took 1 base from V and 3 from J, leaving 8 bases between them. The CDR3 here is CASSLNSGYEQYF. The DNA of the CDR3 is TGCGCCAGCAGCTTGAACTCGGGCTACGAGCAGTACTTC.

This clonotype was seen ten or more times. The gene calls are TRBV4-3 and TRBJ1-1, with 7 bases lining up with TRBD1. Trimming at V came to 3 bases and at J to 11 bases, leaving 15 bases not matched to a gene. Germline assignment: CDR1 LGHNA and CDR2 YSLEER. This CDR3 region has 15 residues. CDR3 nucleotides: TGCGCCAGCAGCCAGGGTGCGGGACAGCTAGACGGGGCTTTCTTT. It encodes CASSQGAGQLDGAFF.